Sequencing of this T cell receptor beta chain was carried out in a study of graft-versus-host responses after intestinal transplantation. About the study: The recipients all started with anti-thymocyte globulin induction and then took tacrolimus and steroids for 2 to 3 years.

This CDR3 has 12 residues. Germline CDR1 is SGHAT and CDR2 is FQNNGV. V was trimmed by 1 base and J by 8 bases, leaving 8 bases between them. In regard to this clone: Its antigen is not identified.

Using immunoSEQ multiplex PCR, the repertoire was profiled, and TCRdb retains in-frame clones only, with some absent. Among 100,000 or so clones listed, about 93% were seen once. The source material was unstimulated CD8+ T cells sorted from spleen or lymph node cells, sampled before transplant. This rearrangement joins TRBV11-2 to TRBJ1-2; D is uncertain. The sequence was obtained from a human donor who was the organ donor for an intestinal transplant. The CDR3 sequence: CASSLGAGGYTF. The CDR3 nucleotides read TGTGCCAGCAGCTTAGGGGCGGGGGGCTACACCTTC.